Included here is one T cell receptor (beta chain) sequence, with context. The data were obtained in a study of blood T cell repertoires in COVID-19. Study-level background: Sample material is recorded as cDNA or gDNA derived from T cells, B-cell-depleted T cells, or PBMCs.

Source study methods: Estimation of nucleated cell counts was performed using reference gene primer amplification. Libraries were prepared by immunoSEQ multiplex PCR; TCRdb keeps only in-frame clonotypes and omits some of them. V and J calls and clone size follow that table, whereas D and trimming were derived from the DNA. The sample carries about 310,000 clones, around 86% recorded once. The germline V gene encodes CDR1 LGHNA and CDR2 YSLEER. V shed 2 bases and J 0 bases; nucleotides not matched to a gene: 16. The CDR3 spans 21 residues. The chain uses TRBV4-3 and TRBJ2-3; TRBD2 matches at 11 bases. The TCR comes from a man between 45 and 60 years old with active or convalescent COVID-19. Source material: peripheral blood. This CDR3 reads CASSQSISPGLAVPSTDTQYF. The CDR3 nucleotides read TGCGCCAGCAGCCAATCTATATCCCCGGGACTAGCGGTGCCTAGCACAGATACGCAGTATTTT.